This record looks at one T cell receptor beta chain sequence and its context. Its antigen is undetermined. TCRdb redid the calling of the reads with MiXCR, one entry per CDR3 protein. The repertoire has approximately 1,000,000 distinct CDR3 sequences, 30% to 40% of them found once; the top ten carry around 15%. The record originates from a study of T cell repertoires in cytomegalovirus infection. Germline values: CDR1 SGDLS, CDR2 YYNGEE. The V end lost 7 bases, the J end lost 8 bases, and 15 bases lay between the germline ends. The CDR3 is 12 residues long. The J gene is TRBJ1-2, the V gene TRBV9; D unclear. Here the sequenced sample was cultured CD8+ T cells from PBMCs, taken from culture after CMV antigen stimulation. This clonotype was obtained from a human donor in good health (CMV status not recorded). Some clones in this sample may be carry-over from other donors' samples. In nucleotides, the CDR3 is TGTGCCAGCGGAGACTTTTACCCCGGCTACACCTTC. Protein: CASGDFYPGYTF.